A selection of T cell receptor beta chains follows, all from one sample in a study of OX40 agonist ivuxolimab in advanced cancers. Profiled with immunoSEQ multiplex PCR; TCRdb holds only in-frame clones, not every one. The top ten clones hold 39% of a sample with 41,000 or so clones, approximately 80% of them seen once. Here the sequenced sample was CD4+ or CD8+ T cells sorted from blood, taken in a trial of the OX40 agonist ivuxolimab. The receptors shown here come from an adult with an advanced solid tumor such as melanoma, head and neck, liver or kidney cancer. CDR3s include the opening cysteine and the closing phenylalanine or tryptophan. The order of the fields is V gene, J gene, CDR3 length, CDR3 protein.

>TRBV6-5|TRBJ2-7|13
CASRSTGTAGQYF
>TRBV14|TRBJ2-7|12
CASSRLPYEQYF
>TRBV10-3|TRBJ2-2|15
CAISEQGANTGELFF
>TRBV19|TRBJ1-1|12
CASSRSDTEAFF
>TRBV5-4|TRBJ1-4|16
CASSLRLGATNEKLFF
>TRBV13|TRBJ2-7|15
CASSARDGSSYEQYF
>TRBV11-2|TRBJ2-3|18
CASTTPAGGSFSTDTQYF
>TRBV10-2|TRBJ2-7|13
CASSEGSLYEQYF
>TRBV19|TRBJ1-1|14
CASSTGHPNTEAFF
>TRBV7-3|TRBJ2-7|13
CASSSGVPGEQYF
>TRBV7-2|TRBJ2-7|15
CASSKGTSGNYEQYF
>TRBV18|TRBJ1-2|13
CASSPDGDYGYTF
>TRBV11-2|TRBJ1-5|13
CASSLTGNQPQHF
>TRBV4-2|TRBJ2-2|15
CASSQEEGAGGELFF
>TRBV6-5|TRBJ1-6|15
CASSRRGQGDSPLHF
>TRBV30|TRBJ2-5|14
CASRRVWVEETQYF
>TRBV2|TRBJ2-3|16
CASSDLGTTSTDTQYF
>TRBV6-1|.|13
CASSEASPYEQYF
>TRBV18|TRBJ1-5|13
CASSQGSNQPQHF
>TRBV5-4|TRBJ2-2|15
CASSPQGAHTGELFF
>TRBV27|TRBJ2-2|19
CASRLVGLAGGQNTGELFF
>TRBV7-3|TRBJ1-2|10
CARPGTGYTF
>TRBV5-4|TRBJ1-2|13
CASSLGFNYGYTF
>TRBV7-9|TRBJ2-1|15
CASRKTGGEYIEQFF